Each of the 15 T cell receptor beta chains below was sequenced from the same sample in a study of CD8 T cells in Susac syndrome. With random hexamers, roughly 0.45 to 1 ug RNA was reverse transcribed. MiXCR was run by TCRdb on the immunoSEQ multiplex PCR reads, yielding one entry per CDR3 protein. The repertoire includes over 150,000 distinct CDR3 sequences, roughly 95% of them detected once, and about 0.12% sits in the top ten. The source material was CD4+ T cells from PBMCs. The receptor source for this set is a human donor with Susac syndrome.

DNA of the CDR3: TGTGCCAGCAGTGCCGAACTAGCGTTACCCCCGGGTACGCAGTATTTT. The encoded protein is CASSAELALPPGTQYF. This chain connects TRBV28 to TRBJ2-3; 7 positions agree with TRBD2. With 5 bases clipped from V and 8 bases from J, the junction kept 16 bases outside the gene matches. The CDR3 consists of 16 residues. Germline values: CDR1 MDHEN, CDR2 SYDVKM.

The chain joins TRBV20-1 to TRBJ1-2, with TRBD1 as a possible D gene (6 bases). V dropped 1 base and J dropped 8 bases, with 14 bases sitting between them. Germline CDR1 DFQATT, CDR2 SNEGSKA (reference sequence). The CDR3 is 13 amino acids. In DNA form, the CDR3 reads TGCAGTGCTAGAGCTGACAGGCGATTCGGCTACACCTTC. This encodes CSARADRRFGYTF.

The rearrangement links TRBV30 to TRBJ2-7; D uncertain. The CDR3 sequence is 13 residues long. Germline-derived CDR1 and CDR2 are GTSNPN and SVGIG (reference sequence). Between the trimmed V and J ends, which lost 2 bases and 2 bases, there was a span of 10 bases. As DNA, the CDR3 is TGTGCCTGGAGTCCGGCGGTCACCTACGAGCAGTACTTC. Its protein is CAWSPAVTYEQYF.

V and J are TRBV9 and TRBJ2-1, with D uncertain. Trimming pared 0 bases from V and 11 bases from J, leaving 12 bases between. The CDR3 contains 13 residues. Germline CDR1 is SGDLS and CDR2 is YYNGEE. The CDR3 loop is CASSVGHKGKQFF. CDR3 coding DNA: TGTGCCAGCAGCGTAGGCCACAAGGGTAAGCAGTTCTTC. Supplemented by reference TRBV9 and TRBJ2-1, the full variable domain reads DSGVTQTPKHLITATGQRVTLRCSPRSGDLSVYWYQQSLDQGLQFLIQYYNGEERAKGNILERFSAQQFPDLHSELNLSSLELGDSALYFCASSVGHKGKQFFGPGTRLTVL.

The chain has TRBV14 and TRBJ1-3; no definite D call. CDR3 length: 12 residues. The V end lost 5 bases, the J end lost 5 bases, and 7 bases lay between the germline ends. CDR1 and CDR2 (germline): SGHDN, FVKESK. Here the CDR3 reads CASSASRNTIYF. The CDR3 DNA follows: TGTGCCAGCAGCGCATCTAGAAACACCATATATTTT.

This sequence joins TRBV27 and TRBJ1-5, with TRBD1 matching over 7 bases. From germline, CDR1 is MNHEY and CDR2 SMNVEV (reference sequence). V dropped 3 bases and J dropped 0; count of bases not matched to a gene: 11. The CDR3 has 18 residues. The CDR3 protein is CASSLTGSNPNSNQPQHF. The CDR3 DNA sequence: TGTGCCAGCAGTTTGACAGGGTCCAACCCAAATAGCAATCAGCCCCAGCATTTT.

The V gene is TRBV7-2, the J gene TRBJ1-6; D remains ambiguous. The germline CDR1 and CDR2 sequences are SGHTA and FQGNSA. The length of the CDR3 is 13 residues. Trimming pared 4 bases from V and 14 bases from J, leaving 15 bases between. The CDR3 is CASSSSPMRALHF. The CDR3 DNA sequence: TGTGCCAGCAGCTCGTCCCCGATGCGGGCCCTCCACTTT.

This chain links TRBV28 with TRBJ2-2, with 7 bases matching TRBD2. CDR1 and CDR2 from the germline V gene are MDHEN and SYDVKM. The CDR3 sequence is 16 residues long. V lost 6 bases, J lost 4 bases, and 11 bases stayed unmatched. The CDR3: CASSPPVTGGTGELFF. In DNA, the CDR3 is TGTGCCAGCAGCCCCCCTGTGACGGGAGGCACCGGGGAGCTGTTTTTT.

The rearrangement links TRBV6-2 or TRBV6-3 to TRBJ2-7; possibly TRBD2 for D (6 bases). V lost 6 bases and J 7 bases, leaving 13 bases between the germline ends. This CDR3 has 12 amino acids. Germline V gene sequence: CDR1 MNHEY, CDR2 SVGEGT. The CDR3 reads CASSPVGGEQYV. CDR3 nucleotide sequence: TGTGCCAGCAGCCCCGTGGGGGGTGAGCAGTACGTC.

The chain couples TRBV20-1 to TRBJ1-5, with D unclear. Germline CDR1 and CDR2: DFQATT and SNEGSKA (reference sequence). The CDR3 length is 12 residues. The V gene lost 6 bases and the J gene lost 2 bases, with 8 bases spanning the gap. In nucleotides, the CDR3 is TGCAGTGCCCTTCGCGGCAATCAGCCCCAGCATTTT. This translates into CSALRGNQPQHF.

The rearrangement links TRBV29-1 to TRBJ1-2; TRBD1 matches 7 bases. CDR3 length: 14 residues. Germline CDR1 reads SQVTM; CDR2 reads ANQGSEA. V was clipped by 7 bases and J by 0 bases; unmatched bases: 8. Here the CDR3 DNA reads TGCAGCGCCCAAGGGACAGCACCTAACTATGGCTACACCTTC. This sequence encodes CSAQGTAPNYGYTF.

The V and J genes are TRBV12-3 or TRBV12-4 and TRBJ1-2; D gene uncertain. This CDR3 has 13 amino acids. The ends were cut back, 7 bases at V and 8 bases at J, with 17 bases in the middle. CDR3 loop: CASTRSGFEGYTF. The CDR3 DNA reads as TGTGCCAGCACCCGATCGGGGTTTGAGGGCTACACCTTC.

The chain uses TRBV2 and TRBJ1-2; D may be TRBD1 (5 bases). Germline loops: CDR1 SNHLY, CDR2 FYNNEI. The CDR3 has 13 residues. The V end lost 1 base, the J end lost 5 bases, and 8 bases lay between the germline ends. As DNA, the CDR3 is TGTGCCAGCAGTGAAGGCAGGGAATATGGCTACACCTTC. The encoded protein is CASSEGREYGYTF.

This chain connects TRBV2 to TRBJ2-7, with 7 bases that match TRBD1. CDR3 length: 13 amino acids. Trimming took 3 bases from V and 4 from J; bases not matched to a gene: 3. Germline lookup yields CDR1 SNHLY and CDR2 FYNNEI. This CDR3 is CASSDVRGYEQYV. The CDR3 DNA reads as TGTGCCAGCAGTGACGTCAGGGGGTACGAGCAGTACGTC.

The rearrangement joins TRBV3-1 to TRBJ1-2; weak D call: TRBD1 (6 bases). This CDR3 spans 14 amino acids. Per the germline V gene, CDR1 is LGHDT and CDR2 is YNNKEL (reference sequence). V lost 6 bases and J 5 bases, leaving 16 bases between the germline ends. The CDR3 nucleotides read TGTGCCAGCAGACGGGCGACAGGCGAATATGGCTACACCTTC. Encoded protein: CASRRATGEYGYTF.